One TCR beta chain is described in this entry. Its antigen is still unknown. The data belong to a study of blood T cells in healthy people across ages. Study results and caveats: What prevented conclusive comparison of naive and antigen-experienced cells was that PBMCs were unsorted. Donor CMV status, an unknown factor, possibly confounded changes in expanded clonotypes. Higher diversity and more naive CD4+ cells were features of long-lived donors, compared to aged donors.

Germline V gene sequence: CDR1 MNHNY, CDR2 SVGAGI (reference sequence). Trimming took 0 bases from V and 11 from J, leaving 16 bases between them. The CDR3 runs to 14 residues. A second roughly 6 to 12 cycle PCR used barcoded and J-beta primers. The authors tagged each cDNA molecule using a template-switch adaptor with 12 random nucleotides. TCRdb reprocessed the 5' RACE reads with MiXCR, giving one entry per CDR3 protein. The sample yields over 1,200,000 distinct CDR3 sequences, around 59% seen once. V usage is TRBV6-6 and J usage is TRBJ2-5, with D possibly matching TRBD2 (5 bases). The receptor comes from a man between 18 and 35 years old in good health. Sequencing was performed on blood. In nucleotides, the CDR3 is TGTGCCAGCAGTTACTCTGCTCAGGCGGGTGAGCAGTACTTC. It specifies CASSYSAQAGEQYF.